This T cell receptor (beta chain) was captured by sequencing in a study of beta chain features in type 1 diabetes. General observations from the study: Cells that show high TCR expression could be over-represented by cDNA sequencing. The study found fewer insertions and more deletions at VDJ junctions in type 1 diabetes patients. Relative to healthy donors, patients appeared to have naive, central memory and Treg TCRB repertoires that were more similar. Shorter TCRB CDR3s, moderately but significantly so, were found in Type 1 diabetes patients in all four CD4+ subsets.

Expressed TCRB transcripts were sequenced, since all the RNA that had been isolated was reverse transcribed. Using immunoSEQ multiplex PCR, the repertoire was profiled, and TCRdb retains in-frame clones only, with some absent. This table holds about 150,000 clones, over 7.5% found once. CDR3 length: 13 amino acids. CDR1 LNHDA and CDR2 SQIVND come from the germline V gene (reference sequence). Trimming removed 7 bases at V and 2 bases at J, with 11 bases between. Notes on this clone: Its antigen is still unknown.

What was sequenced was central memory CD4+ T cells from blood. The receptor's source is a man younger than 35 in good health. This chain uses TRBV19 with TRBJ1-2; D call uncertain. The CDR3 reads CASKERANYGYTF. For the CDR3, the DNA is TGTGCCAGTAAAGAGAGGGCCAACTATGGCTACACCTTC.